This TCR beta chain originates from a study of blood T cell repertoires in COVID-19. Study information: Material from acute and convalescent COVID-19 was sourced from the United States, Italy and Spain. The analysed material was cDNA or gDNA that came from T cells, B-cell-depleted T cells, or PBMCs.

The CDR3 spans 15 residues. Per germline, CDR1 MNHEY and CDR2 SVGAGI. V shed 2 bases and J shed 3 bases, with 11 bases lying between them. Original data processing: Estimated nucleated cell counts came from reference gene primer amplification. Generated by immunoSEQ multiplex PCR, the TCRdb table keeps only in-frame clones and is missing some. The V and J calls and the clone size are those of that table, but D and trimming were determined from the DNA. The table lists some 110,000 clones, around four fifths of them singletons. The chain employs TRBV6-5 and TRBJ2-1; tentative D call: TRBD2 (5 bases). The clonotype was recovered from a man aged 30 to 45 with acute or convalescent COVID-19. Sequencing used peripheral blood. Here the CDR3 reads CASSYEGRSYNEQFF. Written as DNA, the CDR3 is TGTGCCAGCAGTTACGAGGGAAGGAGCTACAATGAGCAGTTCTTC.